The clone carrying this TCR beta chain was detected many times. Its antigen is not identified. The use of a sample-barcoded 5' primer and a J-beta primer mix characterized a second PCR of about 7 to 12 cycles. TCRdb re-derived calls from the 5' RACE reads in MiXCR, one entry per CDR3 protein. In the table there are about 720,000 distinct CDR3 sequences, 22% of which are singletons. There were at least 5.5 micrograms of total RNA extracted from every sample. This sample was taken from a study of blood T cells in healthy people across ages. Regarding the study as a whole: Diversity was higher, and naive CD4+ cells more numerous, in long-lived donors than in aged donors.

Germline V gene lookup returns CDR1 MDHEN and CDR2 SYDVKM. The CDR3 is 15 residues long. With V trimmed by 7 bases and J by 8 bases, 11 bases remained unmatched. Input material: blood. The chain uses TRBV28 and TRBJ2-1; 10 positions match TRBD1. This TCR was recovered from a man in his 70s in good health. The CDR3 DNA reads TGTGCCAGCACTACCCGGGACAGGGGAATCCATGAGCAGTTCTTC. Residues: CASTTRDRGIHEQFF.